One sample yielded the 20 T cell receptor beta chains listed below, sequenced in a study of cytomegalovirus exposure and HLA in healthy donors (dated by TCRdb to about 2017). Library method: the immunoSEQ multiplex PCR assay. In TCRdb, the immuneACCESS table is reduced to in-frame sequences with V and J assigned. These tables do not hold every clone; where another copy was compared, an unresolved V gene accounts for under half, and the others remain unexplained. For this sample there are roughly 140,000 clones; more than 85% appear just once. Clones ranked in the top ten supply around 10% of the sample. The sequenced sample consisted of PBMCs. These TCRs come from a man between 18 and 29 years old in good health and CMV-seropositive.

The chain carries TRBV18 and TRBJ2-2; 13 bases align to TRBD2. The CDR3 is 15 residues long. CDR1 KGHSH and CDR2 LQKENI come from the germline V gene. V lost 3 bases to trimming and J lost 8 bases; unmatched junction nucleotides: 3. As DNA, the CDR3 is TGTGCCAGCTCACCGGGACTAGCGGGACAAGGGGAGCTGTTTTTT. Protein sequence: CASSPGLAGQGELFF.

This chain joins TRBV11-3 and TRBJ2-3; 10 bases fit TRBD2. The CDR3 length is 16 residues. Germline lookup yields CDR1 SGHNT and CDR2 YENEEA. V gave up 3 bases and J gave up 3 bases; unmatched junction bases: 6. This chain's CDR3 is CASSLGTSALTDTQYF. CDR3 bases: TGTGCCAGCAGCTTGGGGACTAGCGCGCTTACAGATACGCAGTATTTT.

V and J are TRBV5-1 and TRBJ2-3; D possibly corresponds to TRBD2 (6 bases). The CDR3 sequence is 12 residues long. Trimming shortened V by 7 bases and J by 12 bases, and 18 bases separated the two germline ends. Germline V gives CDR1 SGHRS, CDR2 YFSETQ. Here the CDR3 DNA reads TGCGCCAGCTCAGAACCGGGACTGGAACAGTATTTT. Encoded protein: CASSEPGLEQYF.

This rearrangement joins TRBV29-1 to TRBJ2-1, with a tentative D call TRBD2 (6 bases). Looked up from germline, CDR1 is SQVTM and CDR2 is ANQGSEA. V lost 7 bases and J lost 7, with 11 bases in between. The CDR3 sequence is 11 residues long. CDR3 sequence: CSAGLMNEQFF. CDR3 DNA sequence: TGCAGCGCGGGACTTATGAATGAGCAGTTCTTC.

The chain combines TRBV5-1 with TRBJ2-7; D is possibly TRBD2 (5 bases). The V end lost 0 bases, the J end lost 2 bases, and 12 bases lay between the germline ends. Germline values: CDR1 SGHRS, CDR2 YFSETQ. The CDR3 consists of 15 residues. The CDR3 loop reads CASSLGTYGPYEQYF. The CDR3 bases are TGCGCCAGCAGCTTGGGGACTTACGGGCCCTACGAGCAGTACTTC. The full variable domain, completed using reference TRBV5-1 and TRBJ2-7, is KAGVTQTPRYLIKTRGQQVTLSCSPISGHRSVSWYQQTPGQGLQFLFEYFSETQRNKGNFPGRFSGRQFSNSRSEMNVSTLELGDSALYLCASSLGTYGPYEQYFGPGTRLTVT.

This CDR3 is CASSDSGRAGNEQFF. CDR3 nucleotides: TGTGCCAGCAGCGATAGCGGGAGGGCGGGCAATGAGCAGTTCTTC. The chain is built from TRBV25-1 and TRBJ2-1; 11 nucleotides agree with TRBD2. The V gene end was trimmed by 6 bases and the J gene end by 6 bases; junction bases not matched to a gene: 7. Germline V gene sequence: CDR1 MGHDK, CDR2 SYGVNS. The CDR3 sequence is 15 residues long.

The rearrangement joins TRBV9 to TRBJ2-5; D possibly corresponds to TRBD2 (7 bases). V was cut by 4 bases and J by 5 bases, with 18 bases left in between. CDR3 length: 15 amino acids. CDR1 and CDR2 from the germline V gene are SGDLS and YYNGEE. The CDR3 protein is CASSPWRGRGETQYF. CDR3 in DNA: TGTGCCAGCAGCCCCTGGCGGGGGCGGGGGGAGACCCAGTACTTC.

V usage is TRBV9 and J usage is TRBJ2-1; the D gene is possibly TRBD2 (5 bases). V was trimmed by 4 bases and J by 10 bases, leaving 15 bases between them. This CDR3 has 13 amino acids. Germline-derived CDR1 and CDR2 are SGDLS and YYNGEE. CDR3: CASSPPRVVEQFF. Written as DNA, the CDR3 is TGTGCCAGCAGCCCACCGCGGGTGGTAGAGCAGTTCTTC.

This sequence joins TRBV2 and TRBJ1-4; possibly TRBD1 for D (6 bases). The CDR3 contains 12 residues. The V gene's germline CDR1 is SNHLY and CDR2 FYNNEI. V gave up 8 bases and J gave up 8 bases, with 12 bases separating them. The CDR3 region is CASLLRGEKLFF. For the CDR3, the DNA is TGTGCCAGCCTCCTGAGGGGGGAAAAACTGTTTTTT.

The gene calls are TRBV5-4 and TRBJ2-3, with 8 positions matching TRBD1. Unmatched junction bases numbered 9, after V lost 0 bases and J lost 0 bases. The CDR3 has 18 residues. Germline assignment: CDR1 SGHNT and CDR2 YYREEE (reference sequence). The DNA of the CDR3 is TGTGCCAGCAGCTTGGTGGGGGGCCAGGGGGCTAGCACAGATACGCAGTATTTT. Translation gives CASSLVGGQGASTDTQYF.

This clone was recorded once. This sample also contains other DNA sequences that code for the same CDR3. The CDR3 coding sequence is TGTGCCAGCTCACCGGCGGGGTCCTACGAGCAGTACTTC. This translates into CASSPAGSYEQYF. The chain recombines TRBV18 with TRBJ2-7; perhaps TRBD2 as D (6 bases). Germline CDR1 is KGHSH and CDR2 is LQKENI. This CDR3 comprises 13 residues. Trimming took off 3 bases at V and 1 base at J, with 7 bases between the two ends.

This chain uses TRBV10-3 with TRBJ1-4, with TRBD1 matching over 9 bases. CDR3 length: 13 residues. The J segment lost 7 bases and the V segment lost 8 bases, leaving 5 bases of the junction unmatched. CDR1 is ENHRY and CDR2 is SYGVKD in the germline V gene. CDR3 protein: CAIRDRDGEKLFF. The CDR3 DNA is TGTGCCATCCGGGACAGGGACGGTGAAAAACTGTTTTTT.

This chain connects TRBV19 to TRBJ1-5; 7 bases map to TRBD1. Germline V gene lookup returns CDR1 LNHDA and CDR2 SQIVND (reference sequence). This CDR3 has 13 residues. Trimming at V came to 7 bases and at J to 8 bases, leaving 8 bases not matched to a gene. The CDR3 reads CASNTGVKEPQHF. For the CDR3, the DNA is TGTGCCAGTAACACAGGGGTGAAGGAGCCCCAGCATTTT.

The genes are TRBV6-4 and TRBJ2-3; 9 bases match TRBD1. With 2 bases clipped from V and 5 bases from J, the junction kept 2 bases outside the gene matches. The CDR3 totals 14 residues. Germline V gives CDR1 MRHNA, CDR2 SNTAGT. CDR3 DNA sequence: TGTGCCAGCAGTGACCTGGACAGGGGAGATACGCAGTATTTT. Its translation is CASSDLDRGDTQYF.

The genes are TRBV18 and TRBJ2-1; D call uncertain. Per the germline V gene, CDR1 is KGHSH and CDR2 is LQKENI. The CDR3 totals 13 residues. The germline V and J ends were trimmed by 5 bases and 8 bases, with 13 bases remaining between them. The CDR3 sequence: CASSEASHDEQFF. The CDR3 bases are TGTGCCAGCTCAGAGGCGAGCCACGATGAGCAGTTCTTC.

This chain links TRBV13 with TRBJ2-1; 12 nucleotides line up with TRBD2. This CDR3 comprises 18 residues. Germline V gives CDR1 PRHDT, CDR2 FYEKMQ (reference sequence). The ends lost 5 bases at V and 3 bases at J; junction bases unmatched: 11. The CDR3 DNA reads TGTGCCAGCAGCCTCCTGACTAGCGGGGGCCTCAACTACAATGAGCAGTTCTTC. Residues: CASSLLTSGGLNYNEQFF.

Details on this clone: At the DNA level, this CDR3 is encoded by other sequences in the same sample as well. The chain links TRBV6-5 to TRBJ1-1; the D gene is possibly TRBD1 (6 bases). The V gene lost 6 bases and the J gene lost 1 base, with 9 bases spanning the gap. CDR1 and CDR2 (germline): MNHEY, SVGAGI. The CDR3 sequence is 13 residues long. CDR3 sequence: CASRLQGNTEAFF. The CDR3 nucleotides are TGTGCCAGCAGATTACAGGGGAACACTGAAGCTTTCTTT.

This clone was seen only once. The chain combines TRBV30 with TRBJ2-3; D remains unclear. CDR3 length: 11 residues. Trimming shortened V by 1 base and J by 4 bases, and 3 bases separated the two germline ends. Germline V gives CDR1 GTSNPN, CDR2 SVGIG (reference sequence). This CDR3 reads CAWSASDTQYF. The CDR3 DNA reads TGTGCCTGGAGTGCCTCAGATACGCAGTATTTT.

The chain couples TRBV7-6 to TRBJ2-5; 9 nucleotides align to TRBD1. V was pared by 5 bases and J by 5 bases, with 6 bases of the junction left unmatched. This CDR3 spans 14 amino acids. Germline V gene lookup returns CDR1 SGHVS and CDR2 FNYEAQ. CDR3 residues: CASSQRTGEETQYF. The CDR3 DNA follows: TGTGCCAGCAGCCAACGGACAGGGGAGGAGACCCAGTACTTC.

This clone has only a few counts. Here the CDR3 DNA reads TGTGCCTGGAGACGGCAGGGACTAGCGGGAGACCCTCGTCAGTTCTTC. Protein product: CAWRRQGLAGDPRQFF. V is TRBV30 and J is TRBJ2-1; 14 bases are shared with TRBD2. The CDR3 length is 16 residues. CDR1 and CDR2 (germline): GTSNPN, SVGIG (reference sequence). V lost 3 bases to trimming and J lost 13 bases; unmatched junction nucleotides: 14.